Below are 26 T cell receptor beta chains sequenced from a single sample in a study of shared clonotypes between healthy human individuals. TCRdb's copy holds only in-frame clones and misses some; the assay was immunoSEQ multiplex PCR. The sample includes some 2.4 million clones, approximately 93% of them seen just once. Sequencing used naive CD4+ T cells from PBMCs. Subset specified: CD45RA+ positively selected. The receptors come from a man younger than 30 in good health. Some clones in this sample may be carry-over from other donors' samples.

In its sample, this clone was seen once. Relative to the germline gene, one junction end is altered; a read error may explain this. The genes are TRBV19 and TRBJ2-7, with 9 bases aligning to TRBD2. Per germline, CDR1 LNHDA and CDR2 SQIVND (reference sequence). The CDR3 runs to 16 residues. CDR3 DNA: TGTGCCAGTACCCCCGGTTGGAGTAGCGGGAGCCCCGAGCAGCACTTC. Its translation: CASTPGWSSGSPEQHF.

The V and J genes are TRBV2 and TRBJ1-2; a weak D match, TRBD1 (5 bases). This CDR3 is 13 amino acids long. Germline V CDR1 and CDR2: SNHLY, FYNNEI. V lost 3 bases and J 3 bases, leaving 8 bases between the germline ends. CDR3 sequence reads: CASSDTGYYGYTF. CDR3 DNA sequence: TGTGCCAGCAGTGATACAGGATACTATGGCTACACCTTC.

The chain uses TRBV9 and TRBJ2-2, with D perhaps matching TRBD1 (5 bases). The CDR3 is 14 amino acids. Trimming pared 0 bases from V and 4 bases from J, leaving 7 bases between. The V gene's germline CDR1 is SGDLS and CDR2 YYNGEE. The CDR3 loop reads CASSVAGLTGELFF. CDR3 nucleotide sequence: TGTGCCAGCAGCGTAGCAGGGCTCACCGGGGAGCTGTTTTTT.

This clone has just one count. This rearrangement joins TRBV18 to TRBJ2-7; possible D gene TRBD2, 5 bases. Germline V lookup: CDR1 KGHSH, CDR2 LQKENI. This CDR3 has 13 amino acids. Trimming shortened V by 5 bases and J by 7 bases, and 15 bases separated the two germline ends. The DNA of the CDR3 is TGTGCCAGCTCAGCGGACCAATCGGGGGAGCAGTACTTC. The encoded protein is CASSADQSGEQYF.

This chain joins TRBV30 and TRBJ2-7; 7 bases are a match to TRBD1. The V gene end was trimmed by 8 bases and the J gene end by 2 bases; junction bases not matched to a gene: 15. Germline CDR1 is GTSNPN and CDR2 is SVGIG (reference sequence). The CDR3 contains 15 residues. The CDR3 DNA follows: TGTGCCGTACCAGTTTCAACAGGGGCCCCCTACGAGCAGTACTTC. Amino acids: CAVPVSTGAPYEQYF.

The chain combines TRBV29-1 with TRBJ1-4; unclear D gene. The CDR3 runs to 14 residues. Germline lookup yields CDR1 SQVTM and CDR2 ANQGSEA. V lost 7 bases and J 8 bases, leaving 20 bases between the germline ends. CDR3 sequence reads: CSARLAPSGEKLFF. The CDR3 DNA sequence: TGCAGCGCCCGCTTGGCACCCTCGGGGGAAAAACTGTTTTTT.

In nucleotides, the CDR3 is TGCAGCGTTGATAAGCGGGAGGGCACAGATACGCAGTATTTT. Amino acids: CSVDKREGTDTQYF. The chain uses TRBV29-1 and TRBJ2-3, with 9 bases that match TRBD2. J gave up 1 base and V 3 bases, and 2 bases lay outside the gene matches. This CDR3 has 14 amino acids. Germline CDR1 SQVTM, CDR2 ANQGSEA.

This chain connects TRBV18 to TRBJ2-5, with 7 bases that match TRBD2. Germline values: CDR1 KGHSH, CDR2 LQKENI. Trimming cost V 3 bases and J 8 bases; bases outside gene matches: 6. This CDR3 is 13 amino acids long. This chain's CDR3 is CASSPQGGGTQYF. The CDR3 DNA is TGTGCCAGCTCACCGCAAGGCGGGGGTACCCAGTACTTC. The full variable domain, with the rest looked up from reference TRBV18 and TRBJ2-5, is NAGVMQNPRHLVRRRGQEARLRCSPMKGHSHVYWYRQLPEEGLKFMVYLQKENIIDESGMPKERFSAEFPKEGPSILRIQQVVRGDSAAYFCASSPQGGGTQYFGPGTRLLVL.

As concerns this clone: Other nucleotide sequences from this sample produce the same CDR3. The CDR3 loop reads CASSLGVNNEQFF. The CDR3 DNA follows: TGTGCCAGCAGCTTGGGGGTCAACAATGAGCAGTTCTTC. The chain has TRBV5-4 and TRBJ2-1; D remains ambiguous. CDR3 size: 13 residues. V lost 0 bases and J lost 5, with 6 bases in between. From germline, CDR1 is SGHNT and CDR2 YYREEE (reference sequence).

This rearrangement joins TRBV29-1 to TRBJ1-1; 7 bases line up with TRBD1. Looked up from germline, CDR1 is SQVTM and CDR2 is ANQGSEA. J gave up 1 base and V 3 bases, and 5 bases lay outside the gene matches. The CDR3 contains 14 residues. CDR3 in DNA: TGCAGCGTTGACAAACGACAGGGGAACACTGAAGCTTTCTTT. Encoded protein: CSVDKRQGNTEAFF.

The chain links TRBV5-8 to TRBJ2-2, with 8 bases fitting TRBD1. V gave up 3 bases and J gave up 4 bases; unmatched junction bases: 5. CDR1 and CDR2 (germline): SGHTS, YDEGEE. The CDR3 totals 15 residues. CDR3 region: CASSSRGRVTGELFF. CDR3 bases: TGTGCCAGCAGCTCCAGGGGGCGAGTCACCGGGGAGCTGTTTTTT.

The chain is built from TRBV11-3 and TRBJ2-2, with TRBD2 matching 9 bases. The V gene end was trimmed by 3 bases and the J gene end by 2 bases; junction bases not matched to a gene: 16. CDR3 length equals 20 residues. Germline assignment: CDR1 SGHNT and CDR2 YENEEA. In DNA, the CDR3 is TGTGCCAGCAGCTTTGGTTACAGGGGTCCTAGCGGGGAAAACACCGGGGAGCTGTTTTTT. Amino acid sequence: CASSFGYRGPSGENTGELFF.

The chain links TRBV7-2 to TRBJ2-1, with no clear D. The CDR3 has 14 amino acids. CDR1 is SGHTA, CDR2 FQGNSA, per germline. Trimming cost V 1 base and J 11 bases, with 15 bases left between them. CDR3 sequence: CASSLGGQSPKQFF. In DNA, the CDR3 is TGTGCCAGCAGCTTAGGGGGTCAGTCCCCAAAGCAGTTCTTC.

The genes are TRBV28 and TRBJ2-1, with 9 nucleotides matching TRBD2. V shed 6 bases, J shed 9 bases, and the junction held 21 bases outside the gene matches. The CDR3 loop spans 18 amino acids. Germline lookup yields CDR1 MDHEN and CDR2 SYDVKM. The CDR3 DNA reads TGTGCCAGCAGAAACGGTAGGCTAGGGCTAGCGGGATCCGGTGAGCAGTTCTTC. Translated: CASRNGRLGLAGSGEQFF.

This chain links TRBV16 with TRBJ1-5; D possibly corresponds to TRBD1 (5 bases). From germline, CDR1 is KGHSY and CDR2 FQNENV. Trimming removed 0 bases from V and 1 base from J, with 13 bases in between. This CDR3 region has 17 residues. The CDR3 loop is CASSQSWQGTSNQPQHF. In nucleotides, the CDR3 is TGTGCCAGCAGCCAATCGTGGCAGGGTACGAGCAATCAGCCCCAGCATTTT.

The CDR3 reads CASSSTDPRGYF. CDR3 nucleotides: TGTGCCAGCAGTTCCACGGACCCCAGAGGGTACTTC. The chain has TRBV28 and TRBJ2-7; D is unclear. V lost 4 bases and J lost 12, with 16 bases in between. The CDR3 has 12 amino acids. The germline V gene has CDR1 MDHEN and CDR2 SYDVKM.

The chain recombines TRBV6-4 with TRBJ1-3; D remains unclear. The CDR3 runs 13 residues. V was clipped by 3 bases and J by 8 bases, with 11 bases between them. CDR1 MRHNA and CDR2 SNTAGT come from the germline V gene. The DNA of the CDR3 is TGTGCCAGCAGTGATTTGAGTAAGGACACCATATATTTT. This translates into CASSDLSKDTIYF.

V usage is TRBV5-4 and J usage is TRBJ2-7; no clear D gene. The CDR3 has 14 residues. The germline gives CDR1 SGHNT, CDR2 YYREEE (reference sequence). V lost 4 bases, J lost 0 bases, and 11 bases lay in between. The CDR3 DNA reads TGTGCCAGCAGCCGAGGAGAGATCTCCTACGAGCAGTACTTC. This translates into CASSRGEISYEQYF.

V is TRBV6-1 and J is TRBJ1-5; D is possibly TRBD1 (6 bases). Trimming left V 11 bases short and J 4 bases short, with 18 bases between. The germline V gene encodes CDR1 MNHNS and CDR2 SASEGT. This CDR3 region has 14 residues. The CDR3 DNA sequence: TGTGCCGGCGAGGAAGGGGGAGGGAATCAGCCCCAGCATTTT. Amino acid sequence: CAGEEGGGNQPQHF.

The rearrangement uses TRBV2 and TRBJ1-4; tentative D call: TRBD1 (5 bases). Germline V gene data show CDR1 as SNHLY and CDR2 as FYNNEI. Trimming stripped 3 bases from V and 5 bases from J, with 10 bases between. This CDR3 region has 14 residues. The CDR3 DNA sequence: TGTGCCAGCAGTGACCCCGGGACCAATGAAAAACTGTTTTTT. The encoded protein is CASSDPGTNEKLFF.

The V call is TRBV7-2, the J call TRBJ2-1; D unclear. V lost 6 bases and J 7 bases, leaving 16 bases between the germline ends. The CDR3 has 14 amino acids. CDR1 and CDR2 from the germline V gene are SGHTA and FQGNSA. The CDR3 coding sequence is TGTGCCAGCAGTTTCCCTAGTTACAGTAATGAGCAGTTCTTC. It encodes CASSFPSYSNEQFF.

This clone was counted only a few times. J is TRBJ1-1 and V is TRBV20-1; D not certain. The ends were cut back, 5 bases at V and 7 bases at J, with 8 bases in the middle. The CDR3 consists of 10 residues. Germline CDR1 DFQATT, CDR2 SNEGSKA (reference sequence). The CDR3 protein is CSARTFEAFF. The CDR3 DNA sequence: TGCAGTGCTCGTACCTTTGAAGCTTTCTTT.

This clone was seen a single time. This sample also contains other DNA sequences that code for the same CDR3. V and J are TRBV19 and TRBJ2-3; 11 bases fit TRBD2. The V gene's germline CDR1 is LNHDA and CDR2 SQIVND (reference sequence). This CDR3 spans 15 amino acids. The V gene end was trimmed by 5 bases and the J gene end by 6 bases; junction bases not matched to a gene: 7. The CDR3 DNA follows: TGTGCCAGTAGTTTTAGCGGGAGGGCCGGGGATACGCAGTATTTT. Its protein is CASSFSGRAGDTQYF.

The chain joins TRBV6-1 to TRBJ2-7; D is unclear. Germline CDR1 and CDR2: MNHNS and SASEGT. V was clipped by 3 bases and J by 2 bases, with 20 bases between them. This CDR3 comprises 17 residues. CDR3 sequence: CASSDLLTPQGAYEQYF. CDR3 DNA: TGTGCCAGCAGTGACCTACTGACTCCCCAAGGCGCCTACGAGCAGTACTTC.

The chain employs TRBV19 and TRBJ2-1, with 10 nucleotides matching TRBD1. The J segment lost 4 bases and the V segment lost 9 bases, leaving 15 bases of the junction unmatched. In germline, CDR1 is LNHDA, CDR2 SQIVND (reference sequence). This CDR3 spans 17 amino acids. In DNA form, the CDR3 reads TGTGCCAGCCGCCGGTACCTCCGGGACAGGGGTTACAATGAGCAGTTCTTC. Residues: CASRRYLRDRGYNEQFF. Drawing the rest from reference TRBV19 and TRBJ2-1, the complete variable domain is DGGITQSPKYLFRKEGQNVTLSCEQNLNHDAMYWYRQDPGQGLRLIYYSQIVNDFQKGDIAEGYSVSREKKESFPLTVTSAQKNPTAFYLCASRRYLRDRGYNEQFFGPGTRLTVL.

There are a few counts of this clone. The chain has TRBV19 and TRBJ1-5; tentative D call: TRBD1 (6 bases). This CDR3 is 15 amino acids long. Per germline, CDR1 LNHDA and CDR2 SQIVND (reference sequence). Trimming left V 5 bases short and J 2 bases short, with 13 bases between. In nucleotides, the CDR3 is TGTGCCAGTAGTGTAGGCACAGGGCGCAATCAGCCCCAGCATTTT. This translates into CASSVGTGRNQPQHF.